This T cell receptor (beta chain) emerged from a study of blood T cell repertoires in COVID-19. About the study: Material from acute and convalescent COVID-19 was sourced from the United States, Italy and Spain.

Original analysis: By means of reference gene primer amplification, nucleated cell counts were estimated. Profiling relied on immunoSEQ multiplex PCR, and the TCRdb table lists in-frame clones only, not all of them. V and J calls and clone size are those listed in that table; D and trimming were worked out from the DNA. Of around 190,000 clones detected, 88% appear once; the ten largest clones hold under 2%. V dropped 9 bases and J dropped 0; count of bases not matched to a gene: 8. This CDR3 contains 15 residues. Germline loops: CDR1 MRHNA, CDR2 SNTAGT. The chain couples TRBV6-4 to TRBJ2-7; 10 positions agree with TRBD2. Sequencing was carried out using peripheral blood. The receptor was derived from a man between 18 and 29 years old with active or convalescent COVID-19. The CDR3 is CARENPSGSSYEQYF. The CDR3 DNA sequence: TGTGCCAGGGAGAATCCTAGCGGGAGCTCCTACGAGCAGTACTTC.